This TCR beta chain came from a study of radiotherapy plus CTLA-4 blockade in lung cancer. As for the study in general: Objective response rate was around 20%; disease control rate, 31%.

The study gave focal radiation plus ipilimumab CTLA-4 blockade to patients with chemo-refractory metastatic non-small-cell lung cancer. Study-level results: Best predicting response, reportedly, were early blood T cell clone dynamics, with interferon-beta. Peripheral blood showed expansion of tumor-derived TCR clones after radiotherapy and ipilimumab.

Notes on this clone: Its antigen is currently unknown.

Clones were sequenced by immunoSEQ multiplex PCR, and TCRdb holds only the in-frame ones, with some missing. The sample yields some 66,000 clones, about four fifths seen once. The V gene lost 4 bases and the J gene lost 1 base, with 8 bases spanning the gap. This CDR3 contains 13 residues. Germline V gene sequence: CDR1 SGHNT, CDR2 YYREEE (reference sequence). This specimen consisted of peripheral blood, obtained from a patient treated with radiotherapy plus ipilimumab. The receptor was isolated from a human donor with non-small cell lung cancer who had a partial response to radiotherapy plus ipilimumab. The chain carries TRBV5-4 and TRBJ1-2; perhaps TRBD1 as D (6 bases). CDR3 bases: TGTGCCAGCAGCCCAGGGGATAACTATGGCTACACCTTC. Its protein product is CASSPGDNYGYTF.